This T cell receptor (beta chain) was retrieved from a study of T-cell memory formation after mild COVID-19. Study details: Clusters of TCRs were largely donor specific.

TCRdb reprocessed the 5' RACE reads with MiXCR, giving one entry per CDR3 protein. Found here are about 350,000 distinct CDR3 sequences, approximately 13% of them singletons; the top ten hold about 20%. This clonotype was counted a few times. Its target is unknown. Germline V gene sequence: CDR1 MNHEY, CDR2 SMNVEV (reference sequence). Trimming shortened V by 0 bases and J by 3 bases, and 18 bases separated the two germline ends. CDR3 length: 17 residues. Study observations and caveats: The appearance of some responding clones in pre-infection memory suggested that cross-reactive memory joined. For contracting clones, CD4+ ones sat mainly in CM and EM, CD8+ in EMRA. CD4/CD8 balance held among clones contracting day 15 to 85, and later expanders leaned CD4+.

This chain links TRBV27 with TRBJ2-7, with unresolved D. This TCR was recovered from a man aged 18 to 29 who had mild COVID-19 (a few samples of this study predate the infection). Cell type and time point are not known. The sequencing sample was made of PBMCs or a T cell subset sorted from them (not recorded which). The CDR3 reads CASSLSPQAFEFYEQYF. CDR3 nucleotide sequence: TGTGCCAGCAGTTTATCCCCTCAGGCCTTCGAATTCTACGAGCAGTACTTC.